Below are 3 T cell receptor beta chains sequenced from a single sample in a study of T cells in women clearing cervical HPV infection. Libraries were prepared by immunoSEQ multiplex PCR; TCRdb keeps only in-frame clonotypes and omits some of them. The sample spans under 30,000 clones; the ten largest clones claim 6.5% to 7%. The specimen was blood buffy coat. All receptors derive from a woman between 18 and 69 years old with a cervical HPV16 infection that either progressed to CIN3+ or cleared (not recorded which).

With regard to this clone: The missing CDR3 end, 3 residues past where the read stops, is filled in from the germline J gene. The chain employs TRBV5-1 and TRBJ1-5; no firm D call. Germline V gene lookup returns CDR1 SGHRS and CDR2 YFSETQ. This CDR3 contains 16 residues. Trimming shortened V by 4 bases and J by 1 base, and 15 bases separated the two germline ends. The CDR3 sequence is CASSLEGPESNQPQHF. The sequenced CDR3 bases are TGCGCCAGCAGCCTGGAGGGCCCGGAGAGCAATCAGCCC.

Incomplete CDR3 DNA: TGTGCCAGCAGTTTATTGGCAGCGGGAAGCACAGATACG. It codes for CASSLLAAGSTDT. The full CDR3 reads CASSLLAAGSTDTQYF. The genes are TRBV27 and TRBJ2-3; TRBD2 agrees at 7 bases. The sequenced fragment ends 3 residues before the CDR3 boundary, so the rest is inferred from the germline J gene. CDR3 length equals 16 residues. The ends lost 1 base at V and 0 bases at J; junction bases unmatched: 4. The germline V gene encodes CDR1 MNHEY and CDR2 SMNVEV (reference sequence).

Turning to this clone: The CDR3 end lies 3 residues beyond the end of the read and is filled in from the germline J gene. V gene TRBV5-1 combines with J gene TRBJ2-1; TRBD1 matches 8 bases. V gave up 0 bases and J gave up 1 base; unmatched junction bases: 3. Germline CDR1 SGHRS, CDR2 YFSETQ. This CDR3 comprises 16 residues. The CDR3 here is CASSLATGASYNEQFF. The DNA read from the CDR3 is TGCGCCAGCAGCTTGGCGACAGGGGCATCCTACAATGAG.